This T cell receptor beta chain was found in a study of T cells in Graves' hyperthyroidism and ophthalmopathy. Findings and caveats of the study: Most clonotypes expanded in the thyroid (above 0.001) were also present in blood.

Germline V CDR1 and CDR2: MNHEY, SMNVEV (reference sequence). The CDR3 is 14 amino acids. The J segment lost 7 bases and the V segment lost 5 bases, leaving 11 bases of the junction unmatched. An absence of ophthalmopathy progression within 18 months meant stable Graves' hyperthyroidism. Each diagnosis was grounded in clinical symptoms, serum thyroxine and TRAb, thyroid ultrasound, and orbital computed tomography. This clonotype came up a few times. As yet, its antigen is unknown. Amplification of TCR beta CDR3 regions was performed using RNA transcripts as template. Primed by the HTBI set, a first-round RT-PCR was run on the TCR CDR3. TCRdb reanalysed the multiplex PCR reads using MiXCR and keeps one entry per CDR3 protein. The sample contains fewer than 800,000 distinct CDR3 sequences, around 17% of which appear only once.

The sample was blood. This sequence joins TRBV27 and TRBJ2-7; 7 nucleotides align to TRBD1. This clonotype originated in a man aged 18 to 30 with Graves' hyperthyroidism. Here the CDR3 DNA reads TGTGCCAGCAGTCCGGACGTAGCAGGGGGAGAGCAGTACTTC. It yields the protein CASSPDVAGGEQYF.